This T cell receptor (beta chain) comes out of a study of T cell responses to AZD1222 COVID-19 vaccine. Study-wide context: Second-dose recipients at about 4 or about 12 weeks were treated as one pooled group. Overall study results and limits: Close to half of all spike-specific TCRs reportedly target regions of the variants that are unmutated. Females outnumbered males among donors, who were mostly white British; clonal diversity was possibly underestimated. Receipt of two AZD1222 doses was followed by a rise in Spike-specific TCR breadth and depth.

V was clipped by 1 base and J by 6 bases, with 12 bases between them. Germline V gene data show CDR1 as GTSNPN and CDR2 as SVGIG (reference sequence). The CDR3 runs 13 residues. This clone was observed a single time. Its cognate antigen is unknown. Clones were read by immunoSEQ multiplex PCR, and TCRdb kept only the in-frame ones, dropping some. The sample lists about 98,000 clones, 86% occurring once. The J gene is TRBJ2-5, the V gene TRBV30; D might be TRBD1 or TRBD2, each matching 6 bases. The TCR sequence derives from an adult in good health. The input for sequencing was peripheral blood, taken on day 0 of AZD1222 vaccination. The CDR3 is CAWSAGAGKTQYF. The DNA of the CDR3 is TGTGCCTGGAGTGCGGGGGCTGGGAAGACCCAGTACTTC.